These T cell receptor beta chains were read from a single sample in a study of T cells after yellow fever vaccination. A single record per CDR3 protein comes from TCRdb applying MiXCR to the 5' RACE reads. The sample contains about 220,000 distinct CDR3 sequences, 3% to 4% of which appear only once. The material sequenced was CD4+ T cells sorted from PBMCs, taken 10 days after the yellow fever booster vaccination. The receptors derive from a young man who received the YFV17D yellow fever vaccine. CDR3s include the opening cysteine and the closing phenylalanine or tryptophan. Only part of the rows carry a size: once, few, many, or a class if the clone is expanded.

few	TRBV28	TRBJ2-2	CASISGIFGELFF
many	TRBV21-1	TRBJ1-2	CASSRAINYGYTF
many	TRBV5-6	TRBJ2-3	CASSSDRVTGGPSSTDTQYF
many	TRBV29-1	TRBJ2-3	CSVEDGILAGSVDTQYF
many	TRBV27	TRBJ2-5	CASGQKPRQETQYF
-	TRBV5-1	TRBJ2-7	CASSSWTGTYEQYF
many	TRBV5-1	TRBJ1-1	CASSLEGGLEAFF
many	TRBV7-9	TRBJ2-3	CASSLNSLLAGVSGTDTQYF
many	TRBV6-6	TRBJ1-1	CASSYRDRINTEAFF
few	TRBV7-2	TRBJ1-2	CASSFGWGQNYGYTF
many	TRBV5-1	TRBJ2-3	CASSSEAVDTQYF
many	TRBV10-3	TRBJ2-2	CAIRGQGTNTGELFF
few	TRBV9	TRBJ2-3	CASSVTAGSQYF
many	TRBV29-1	TRBJ1-1	CSAGQSNTEAFF
many	TRBV7-2	TRBJ2-1	CASSLQARYGEQFF
-	TRBV19	TRBJ1-2	CASRGTGFYGYTF
few	TRBV19	TRBJ1-4	CASSTPMTGGKGLFF
many	TRBV12-3/TRBV12-4	TRBJ1-2	CASSFVRPDRSTF
many	TRBV6-5	TRBJ1-2	CASSDRDRDYGYTF
many	TRBV7-2	TRBJ2-7	CASSFSGGDEQYF
few	TRBV12-3/TRBV12-4	TRBJ2-7	CASSSGKYEQYF
many	TRBV4-3	TRBJ2-6	CASSRRPSGGSNSGANVLTF
many	TRBV5-1	TRBJ1-5	CASSLQSNQPQHF
few	TRBV20-1	TRBJ1-5	CSALTHRDSHYQPQHF
-	TRBV6-2/TRBV6-3	TRBJ1-2	CASSYGTVGYGYTF
medium-sized	TRBV29-1	TRBJ2-2	CSVKYHTDGELFF
few	TRBV7-9	TRBJ1-1	CASRVDTEAFF
many	TRBV7-2	TRBJ2-3	CASSLGLPRVATQYF
few	TRBV24-1	TRBJ2-3	CATSDSAIPTDTQYF
few	TRBV6-2/TRBV6-3	TRBJ1-1	CASSWLGGQGEAFF
few	TRBV9	TRBJ2-2	CASSVQDSNTGELFF
many	TRBV20-1	TRBJ1-2	CSARRDRGLNGYTF
many	TRBV5-6	TRBJ2-3	CASSLSGVRDTQYF
many	TRBV28	TRBJ2-6	CASSSPGGDKSGANVLTF
-	TRBV4-3	TRBJ2-6	CASSDLLGMGANVLTF
-	TRBV29-1	TRBJ1-4	CSVGNTNEKLFF
many	TRBV5-1	TRBJ2-5	CASSLQGPEETQYF
many	TRBV6-1	TRBJ1-2	CASSESGQGARGYTF
many	TRBV12-3/TRBV12-4	TRBJ1-1	CASSLWRGMNTEAFF
many	TRBV7-2	TRBJ1-1	CASSFRGGGTEAFF
-	TRBV7-3	TRBJ2-2	CASSPLGGLGDTGELFF
many	TRBV20-1	TRBJ1-1	CSAHRQGADTEAFF
many	TRBV5-1	TRBJ2-5	CASSLIAETQYF
-	TRBV19	TRBJ1-1	CASTRARTNTEAFF
few	TRBV5-1	TRBJ2-5	CASSLSVTETQYF
few	TRBV20-1	TRBJ1-1	CSARVLARGGNTEAFF
many	TRBV10-3	TRBJ1-3	CAISGGTGNTIYF
many	TRBV12-3/TRBV12-4	TRBJ2-1	CASSLDGGGYNEQFF